This T cell receptor beta chain comes out of a study of blood T cells in healthy people across ages. It was with a sample-barcoded 5' primer and a J-beta primer mix that a second PCR of roughly 7 to 12 cycles was run. Using its own MiXCR run on the 5' RACE reads, TCRdb lists one record per CDR3 protein. The sample includes some 900,000 distinct CDR3 sequences, under 30% of them seen just once. The study drew donors from healthy Caucasian individuals in Russia aged roughly 6 to 90. The V gene end was trimmed by 4 bases and the J gene end by 4 bases; junction bases not matched to a gene: 6. The germline V gene has CDR1 MNHEY and CDR2 SVGEGT. The CDR3 extends over 15 amino acids.

J is TRBJ2-1 and V is TRBV6-2 or TRBV6-3; 8 bases are a match to TRBD2. The clonotype originates from an elderly woman in good health. Material for sequencing was blood. Here the CDR3 DNA reads TGTGCCAGCAGTTTACAGCGGGAGTGGTACAATGAGCAGTTCTTC. Its translation is CASSLQREWYNEQFF.